This is a list of T cell receptor beta chains from one sample in a study of blood T cell repertoires in COVID-19. The repertoire was sequenced with immunoSEQ multiplex PCR; TCRdb's copy has only in-frame clones and lacks some. Of fewer than 450,000 clones detected, about 91% appear once; the ten largest clones hold around 12%. Sequences were obtained from peripheral blood. The receptors derive from a woman aged 50 to 60 with COVID-19, enrolled during active disease. Each CDR3 is given with its conserved first and last residue. Fields, in order: D gene, J gene, clone size, V gene, CDR3 DNA, CDR3 protein. A D gene is named only where the DNA matches it firmly. Size is stated for part of the rows, as once, few or many counts, or as a class when the clone is expanded.

D: TRBD1; J: TRBJ1-2; size: .; V: TRBV10-3; DNA: TGTGCCATCACCCTAGACAGGGAGTCTGATGGCTACACCTTC; CDR3: CAITLDRESDGYTF
D: .; J: TRBJ1-5; size: .; V: TRBV30; DNA: TGTGCCTGGGGGAGGGGGAATCAGCCCCAGCATTTT; CDR3: CAWGRGNQPQHF
D: .; J: TRBJ1-2; size: .; V: TRBV5-4; DNA: TGTGCCAGCAGCTCAAATCTAGTTGAGAGCTACACCTTC; CDR3: CASSSNLVESYTF
D: TRBD1; J: TRBJ1-2; size: .; V: TRBV5-1; DNA: TGCGCCAGCAGCATTACAGGGGGAAGTGGCTACACCTTC; CDR3: CASSITGGSGYTF
D: TRBD1; J: TRBJ2-5; size: .; V: TRBV5-1; DNA: TGCGCCAGCAGCACGGGACAGGGTAGGGAGACCCAGTACTTC; CDR3: CASSTGQGRETQYF
D: .; J: TRBJ1-2; size: .; V: TRBV30; DNA: TGTGCCTGGAGGAGGGCAGGCGGGGACTATGGCTACACCTTC; CDR3: CAWRRAGGDYGYTF
D: TRBD1; J: TRBJ1-1; size: .; V: TRBV5-6; DNA: TGTGCCAGCAGCTTAGAGGGGGCGGAGATGATGGCTTTCTTT; CDR3: CASSLEGAEMMAFF
D: TRBD2; J: TRBJ2-4; size: .; V: TRBV6-2/TRBV6-3; DNA: TGTGCCAGCAGTTACCTTGGGACTAGCGGGGGGGCCTGGACCAAAAACATTCAGTACTTC; CDR3: CASSYLGTSGGAWTKNIQYF
D: .; J: TRBJ2-4; size: .; V: TRBV13; DNA: TGTGCCAGCAGCTCCCTGGGGCTAGCCAAAAACATTCAGTACTTC; CDR3: CASSSLGLAKNIQYF
D: TRBD1; J: TRBJ2-2; size: .; V: TRBV19; DNA: TGTGCCAGTAGTATGGGGGACAGGTCTAACGGGGAGCTGTTTTTT; CDR3: CASSMGDRSNGELFF
D: .; J: TRBJ1-2; size: .; V: TRBV19; DNA: TGTGCCAGTAGTTCCGTAGGACAGAAAAGGAACTATGGCTACACCTTC; CDR3: CASSSVGQKRNYGYTF
D: TRBD1; J: TRBJ1-5; size: .; V: TRBV30; DNA: TGTGCCTGGAGTCCCGCGGGGACAGTCAGGGGGAGCAATCAGCCCCAGCATTTT; CDR3: CAWSPAGTVRGSNQPQHF
D: .; J: TRBJ2-1; size: .; V: TRBV3-1/TRBV3-2; DNA: TGTGCCAGCAGCCTAAGGGAGGAGCAGTTCTTC; CDR3: CASSLREEQFF
D: TRBD2; J: TRBJ2-1; size: .; V: TRBV7-3; DNA: TGTGCCAGCAGCTTATTAGCGGGGGGACAAAATGAGCAGTTCTTC; CDR3: CASSLLAGGQNEQFF
D: .; J: TRBJ1-2; size: .; V: TRBV5-1; DNA: TGCGCCAGCAGCTTGACTGAAACCTATGGCTACACCTTC; CDR3: CASSLTETYGYTF
D: TRBD2; J: TRBJ2-1; size: .; V: TRBV5-4; DNA: TGTGCCAGCAGCTCAAAAAAGCGGGGGGACCACAATGAGCAGTTCTTC; CDR3: CASSSKKRGDHNEQFF
D: .; J: TRBJ1-1; size: .; V: TRBV5-6; DNA: TGTGCCAGCGTGAGGAGGGAGAACACTGAAGCTTTCTTT; CDR3: CASVRRENTEAFF
D: .; J: TRBJ1-1; size: .; V: TRBV4-1; DNA: TGCGCCAGCAGCCAAGATCCCGCGTGGGCGGCTTTCTTT; CDR3: CASSQDPAWAAFF
D: TRBD2; J: TRBJ2-3; size: .; V: TRBV28; DNA: TGTGCCAGCAGTTCGACGGGGGGGGATACGCAGTATTTT; CDR3: CASSSTGGDTQYF
D: .; J: TRBJ2-6; size: .; V: TRBV9; DNA: TGTGCCAGCAGCTCAAACTCTGGGGCCAACGTCCTGACTTTC; CDR3: CASSSNSGANVLTF
D: TRBD1; J: TRBJ2-7; size: .; V: TRBV18; DNA: TGTGCCAGCTCACCCGGCGGGACAGGGGTTTACGAGCAGTACTTC; CDR3: CASSPGGTGVYEQYF
D: .; J: TRBJ1-1; size: few; V: TRBV19; DNA: TGTGCCAGTAGTCGGGCAGGGCGGCTGAACACTGAAGCTTTCTTT; CDR3: CASSRAGRLNTEAFF
D: .; J: TRBJ1-5; size: .; V: TRBV5-1; DNA: TGCGCCAGCAGCTTGGAGGGAGGACAGCCCCAGCATTTT; CDR3: CASSLEGGQPQHF
D: .; J: TRBJ1-4; size: .; V: TRBV29-1; DNA: TGCAGCGTTGGACGGGCAACTAATGAAAAACTGTTTTTT; CDR3: CSVGRATNEKLFF
D: .; J: TRBJ1-1; size: .; V: TRBV5-5; DNA: TGTGCCAGCAGCTTGGTCACATCAATTATGAACACTGAAGCTTTCTTT; CDR3: CASSLVTSIMNTEAFF